The rows below give T cell receptor beta chains drawn from one sample of a study of sequential checkpoint blockade in melanoma. Profiled with immunoSEQ multiplex PCR; TCRdb holds only in-frame clones, not every one. The sample lists roughly 31,000 clones, less than 90% occurring once. This specimen consisted of CD8+ T cells sorted from blood (inferred from file names), obtained from a patient given nivolumab and ipilimumab in sequence. The source of these receptors is a human donor with melanoma. The CDR3 runs from the conserved cysteine through the conserved F or W. D genes are given only for firm matches. Clone size is given for some rows only: seen once, a few or many times, or a class if the clone is expanded.

V gene	D gene	J gene	clone size	CDR3 DNA	CDR3 protein
TRBV10-3	-	TRBJ2-7	-	TGTGCCATCAGTGAGTCAACAGGGTCCTACGAGCAGTACTTC	CAISESTGSYEQYF
TRBV6-6	-	TRBJ2-4	-	TGTGCCAGCAGTCCGACTAGAGTAGCCAAAAACATTCAGTACTTC	CASSPTRVAKNIQYF
TRBV7-6	TRBD1	TRBJ2-1	-	TGTGCCAGCAGCATCTGGGACAGGGGGGTTTTCGATGAGCAGTTCTTC	CASSIWDRGVFDEQFF
TRBV5-6	TRBD1	TRBJ1-1	-	TGTGCCAGCAGCTGGACAGGACAGACTGAAGCTTTCTTT	CASSWTGQTEAFF
TRBV11-3	-	TRBJ1-5	-	TGTGCCAGCAGTTCTAATCAGCCCCAGCATTTT	CASSSNQPQHF
TRBV5-6	-	TRBJ2-7	-	TGTGCCAGCAGCTTGGTCGAGGCGGCCTCCTACGAGCAGTACTTC	CASSLVEAASYEQYF
TRBV7-9	-	TRBJ2-7	once	TGTGCCAGCAATCCTCGGGGGTCTCCCTACGAGCAGTACTTC	CASNPRGSPYEQYF
TRBV27	TRBD2	TRBJ2-3	-	TGTGCCAGCAGTTCATTAGCGGGGGGCTTGGTCACAGATACGCAGTATTTT	CASSSLAGGLVTDTQYF
TRBV28	-	TRBJ2-3	-	TGTGCCAGCAGTTTATTGTGGGGAACGGGGGACCCGTTAGATACGCAGTATTTT	CASSLLWGTGDPLDTQYF
TRBV7-9	-	TRBJ1-2	-	TGTGCCAGCAGCTTAGCGCGGGACTATGGCTACACCTTC	CASSLARDYGYTF
TRBV27	-	TRBJ1-5	-	TGTGCCAGCAGTGGGCAGGGTAATCAGCCCCAGCATTTT	CASSGQGNQPQHF
TRBV25-1	-	TRBJ2-7	few	TGTGCCAGCAGTCATCCGGGGTCCTACGAGCAGTACTTC	CASSHPGSYEQYF
TRBV28	TRBD1	TRBJ2-7	-	TGTGCCAGCAGTCCGGGACAGTCCTACGAGCAGTACTTC	CASSPGQSYEQYF
TRBV9	TRBD2	TRBJ2-2	few	TGTGCCAGCAGCAAGGGACTAGCGGGGGCCCCGACCGGGGAGCTGTTTTTT	CASSKGLAGAPTGELFF
TRBV27	-	TRBJ2-7	-	TGTGCCAGCAGTTTTTCCGCAGGGACTTTCTCCTACGAGCAGTACTTC	CASSFSAGTFSYEQYF
TRBV5-4	TRBD2	TRBJ2-7	-	TGTGCCAGCAGCCCTACGGGGGGATCCTACGAGCAGTACTTC	CASSPTGGSYEQYF
TRBV6-5	-	TRBJ2-7	-	TGTGCCAGCAGTTACTATCAGGGCTACGGGCAGTACTTC	CASSYYQGYGQYF
TRBV28	TRBD2	TRBJ2-7	once	TGTGCCAGCAGGCAAACTAGCGGAGGATTCTCCTACGAGCAGTACTTC	CASRQTSGGFSYEQYF